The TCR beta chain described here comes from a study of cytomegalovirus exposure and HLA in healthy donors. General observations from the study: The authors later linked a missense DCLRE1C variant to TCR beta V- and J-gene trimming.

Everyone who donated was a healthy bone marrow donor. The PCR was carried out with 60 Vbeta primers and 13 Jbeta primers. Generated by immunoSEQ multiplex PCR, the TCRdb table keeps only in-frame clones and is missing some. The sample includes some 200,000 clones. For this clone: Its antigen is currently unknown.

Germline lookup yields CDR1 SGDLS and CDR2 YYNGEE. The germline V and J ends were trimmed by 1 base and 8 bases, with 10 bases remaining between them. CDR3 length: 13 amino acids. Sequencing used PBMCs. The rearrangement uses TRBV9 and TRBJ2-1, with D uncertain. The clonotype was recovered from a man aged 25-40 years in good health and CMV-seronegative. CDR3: CASSVTSSHEQFF. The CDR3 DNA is TGTGCCAGCAGCGTAACCAGTTCCCATGAGCAGTTCTTC.